Described below is a single TCR beta chain sequence and its context. Produced via immunoSEQ multiplex PCR; TCRdb's table is partial and in-frame only. The sample holds roughly 76,000 clones, approximately 85% seen once. The entry originates in a study of OX40 agonist ivuxolimab in advanced cancers. The ends lost 5 bases at V and 12 bases at J; junction bases unmatched: 6. The germline CDR1 and CDR2 sequences are SGHTA and FQGTGA. The CDR3 length is 14 residues. The chain employs TRBV7-3 and TRBJ2-1; 14 bases are a match to TRBD2. The receptor's source is an adult with an advanced solid tumor such as melanoma, head and neck, liver or kidney cancer. The sequenced sample was CD4+ or CD8+ T cells sorted from blood, obtained in a trial of the OX40 agonist ivuxolimab. Here the CDR3 reads CASSPGLAGAAQFF. For the CDR3, the DNA is TGTGCCAGCAGCCCGGGACTAGCGGGAGCGGCGCAGTTCTTC.